The clone carrying this TCR beta chain was seen repeatedly, ten times or more. The hyperthyroidism patients, aged 18 to 65, had been newly diagnosed, with under 2 months' duration. Transcripts of RNA were the source for amplifying TCR beta CDR3 regions. HTBI primers primed a first-round RT-PCR, and a second-round multiplex PCR followed. Each CDR3 protein is one row after TCRdb ran MiXCR on the multiplex PCR reads. The sample carries roughly 350,000 distinct CDR3 sequences, roughly a sixth recorded once. The sample comes from a study of Graves' ophthalmopathy and Graves' hyperthyroidism. Trimming took off 3 bases at V and 4 bases at J, with 10 bases between the two ends. Germline CDR1 MNHNS, CDR2 SASEGT. The CDR3 loop spans 13 amino acids.

J is TRBJ2-7 and V is TRBV6-1; D is uncertain. This TCR was recovered from an adult woman with stable Graves' hyperthyroidism. Sequencing was performed on peripheral blood. CDR3 region: CASSDDRQYEQYF. CDR3 DNA sequence: TGTGCCAGCAGTGATGACCGCCAGTACGAGCAGTACTTC.